The following is a T cell receptor beta chain sequence with its context. These data belong to a study of T cell changes during pregnancy in multiple sclerosis. Libraries were prepared by immunoSEQ multiplex PCR; TCRdb keeps only in-frame clonotypes and omits some of them. Of 35,000 or so clones listed, about 88% are singletons. CDR1 and CDR2 from the germline V gene are GTSNPN and SVGIG (reference sequence). CDR3 size: 14 residues. V shed 5 bases and J 4 bases; nucleotides not matched to a gene: 7. The receptor comes from a female donor with multiple sclerosis, enrolled in a pregnancy study. The chain carries TRBV30 and TRBJ2-1; TRBD2 aligns across 8 bases. Here the sequenced sample was CD4+ T cells from peripheral blood mononuclear cells, taken before pregnancy. The CDR3 loop is CAWGTSGTYNEQFF. The CDR3 DNA reads as TGTGCCTGGGGCACTAGCGGAACTTACAATGAGCAGTTCTTC.